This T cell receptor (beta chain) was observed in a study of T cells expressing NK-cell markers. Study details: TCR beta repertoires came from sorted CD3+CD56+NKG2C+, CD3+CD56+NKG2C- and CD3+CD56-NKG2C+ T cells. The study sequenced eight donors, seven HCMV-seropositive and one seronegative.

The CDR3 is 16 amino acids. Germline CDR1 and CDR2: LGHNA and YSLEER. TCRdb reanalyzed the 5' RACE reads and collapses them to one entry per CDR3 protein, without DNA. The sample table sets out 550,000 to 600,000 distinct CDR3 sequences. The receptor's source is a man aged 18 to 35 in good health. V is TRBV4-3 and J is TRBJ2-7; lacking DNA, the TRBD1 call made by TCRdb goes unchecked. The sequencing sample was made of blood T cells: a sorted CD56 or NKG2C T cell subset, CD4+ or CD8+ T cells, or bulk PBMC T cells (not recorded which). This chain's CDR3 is CASSQAGGGRSGEQYF.